These 29 T cell receptor beta chains were sequenced from one sample in a study of T cell repertoires in cytomegalovirus infection. Their antigens are not known. TCRdb reanalysed the reads using MiXCR and keeps one entry per CDR3 protein. The table includes about 500,000 distinct CDR3 sequences, 25% to 35% detected once. The sample here was cultured PBMCs, taken from culture after CMV antigen stimulation. These receptors originate from a human donor in good health (CMV status not recorded). Some clones in this sample may be carry-over from other donors' samples.

In its sample, this clonotype was seen a few times. The chain recombines TRBV12-3 or TRBV12-4 with TRBJ1-2, with D possibly TRBD1 on 6 matching bases. Trimming removed 8 bases at V and 3 bases at J, with 22 bases between. The CDR3 covers 16 residues. As DNA, the CDR3 is TGTGCCAGCCGGGGGGGGGGGCCGGTAAAGTACTATGGCTACACCTTC. This translates into CASRGGGPVKYYGYTF.

To note about this clonotype: An end of the junction differs from the germline gene, which may be a read error. This sequence joins TRBV27 and TRBJ1-2; 8 nucleotides match TRBD1. Germline CDR1 and CDR2: MNHEY and SMNVEV (reference sequence). The CDR3 sequence is 15 residues long. CDR3 region: CASGLSGTGSYGYTF. DNA of the CDR3: TGTGCCAGCGGTTTATCCGGGACAGGTTCCTATGGCTACACCTTC.

The chain has TRBV7-3 and TRBJ1-1, with unresolved D. The CDR3 sequence is 14 residues long. CDR1 is SGHTA, CDR2 FQGTGA, per germline. Trimming stripped 5 bases from V and 8 bases from J, with 18 bases between. The CDR3 protein is CASSPGRERLEAFF. The CDR3 coding sequence is TGTGCCAGCAGCCCCGGGAGAGAGAGGCTCGAAGCTTTCTTT.

This clonotype has at least ten counts. For the CDR3, the DNA is TGTGCCAGCAGCTTAACGGCCCAGGGGAAGGGGCAGCCCCAGCATTTT. As protein: CASSLTAQGKGQPQHF. V is TRBV7-2 and J is TRBJ1-5; D possibly corresponds to TRBD1 (6 bases). V lost 2 bases and J lost 7, with 18 bases in between. The CDR3 covers 16 residues. The germline CDR1 and CDR2 sequences are SGHTA and FQGNSA.

This clonotype was found a few times. The J gene is TRBJ2-1, the V gene TRBV7-6, with TRBD2 as a possible D gene (5 bases). The V gene's germline CDR1 is SGHVS and CDR2 FNYEAQ. Trimming took off 1 base at V and 0 bases at J, with 19 bases between the two ends. The CDR3 length is 19 residues. CDR3 protein: CASSLGLSPFLSSYNEQFF. CDR3 in DNA: TGTGCCAGCAGCTTAGGACTATCACCCTTCTTGAGCTCCTACAATGAGCAGTTCTTC.

This clonotype showed up many times. This chain uses TRBV5-1 with TRBJ1-3, with no clear D. Germline assignment: CDR1 SGHRS and CDR2 YFSETQ. This CDR3 has 11 residues. The V and J ends lost 3 bases and 6 bases respectively, with 4 bases between them. CDR3 protein: CASSYSNTIYF. CDR3 DNA: TGCGCCAGCAGCTACTCAAACACCATATATTTT.

The rearrangement joins TRBV3-1 to TRBJ1-1, with D maybe TRBD1 (5 bases). V was cut by 5 bases and J by 0 bases, with 13 bases left in between. The CDR3 covers 15 residues. Germline CDR1 LGHDT, CDR2 YNNKEL (reference sequence). The chain's CDR3 is CASSSRGSMNTEAFF. DNA for the CDR3: TGTGCCAGCAGCTCTAGGGGCAGTATGAACACTGAAGCTTTCTTT.

This clonotype was recorded a few times. V is TRBV20-1 and J is TRBJ1-3, with 7 bases identical to TRBD1. After removal of 5 bases from V and 0 bases from J, the junction contained 13 bases not matched to a gene. This CDR3 region has 17 residues. Germline CDR1 reads DFQATT; CDR2 reads SNEGSKA (reference sequence). The CDR3 nucleotides read TGCAGTGCTGCACCGATAGACAGGGTTTCCTCTGGAAACACCATATATTTT. Translation gives CSAAPIDRVSSGNTIYF.

The CDR3 sequence: CSAVTGGLEPQHF. The CDR3 DNA follows: TGCAGCGCTGTGACAGGGGGCTTGGAGCCCCAGCATTTT. V and J are TRBV29-1 and TRBJ1-5; 10 bases are a match to TRBD1. V trimming: 7 bases; J trimming: 8 bases; junction bases outside the gene matches: 8. CDR1 and CDR2 (germline): SQVTM, ANQGSEA. The CDR3 contains 13 residues. Looking up the rest from reference TRBV29-1 and TRBJ1-5 gives the full variable domain: SAVISQKPSRDICQRGTSLTIQCQVDSQVTMMFWYRQQPGQSLTLIATANQGSEATYESGFVIDKFPISRPNLTFSTLTVSNMSPEDSSIYLCSAVTGGLEPQHFGDGTRLSIL.

This clonotype was detected only once. This chain uses TRBV30 with TRBJ2-7, with a weak D call TRBD2 (5 bases). This CDR3 comprises 12 residues. Trimming shortened V by 7 bases and J by 2 bases, and 12 bases separated the two germline ends. Germline V lookup: CDR1 GTSNPN, CDR2 SVGIG (reference sequence). CDR3 residues: CAYKRNTYEQYF. CDR3 nucleotide sequence: TGTGCCTATAAGCGGAACACCTACGAGCAGTACTTC. The complete variable domain, with remaining parts taken from reference TRBV30 and TRBJ2-7, reads SQTIHQWPATLVQPVGSPLSLECTVEGTSNPNLYWYRQAAGRGLQLLFYSVGIGQISSEVPQNLSASRPQDRQFILSSKKLLLSDSGFYLCAYKRNTYEQYFGPGTRLTVT.

This clonotype was counted a few times. The J gene is TRBJ1-6, the V gene TRBV7-6; weak D call: TRBD1 (6 bases). V dropped 5 bases and J dropped 7 bases, with 12 bases sitting between them. The CDR3 length is 14 residues. CDR1 and CDR2 (germline): SGHVS, FNYEAQ. The CDR3 is CASSQAGVNSPLHF. The CDR3 nucleotides read TGTGCCAGCAGCCAGGCAGGGGTAAATTCACCCCTCCACTTT.

V is TRBV20-1 and J is TRBJ1-4; D might be TRBD1 (5 bases). The germline CDR1 and CDR2 sequences are DFQATT and SNEGSKA (reference sequence). V lost 1 base and J 7 bases, leaving 16 bases between the germline ends. The CDR3 is 15 residues long. The CDR3 is CSARAGTDLGEKLFF. For the CDR3, the DNA is TGCAGTGCTAGAGCCGGGACTGACCTGGGTGAAAAACTGTTTTTT.

This clonotype was recorded a few times. The chain is built from TRBV7-9 and TRBJ2-1; TRBD2 agrees at 11 bases. The trim removed 3 bases at V and 4 bases at J, leaving 2 bases unmatched. This CDR3 comprises 15 residues. Germline V gives CDR1 SEHNR, CDR2 FQNEAQ (reference sequence). CDR3 protein: CASSFVAGGYNEQFF. The CDR3 DNA is TGTGCCAGCAGCTTTGTAGCGGGAGGGTACAATGAGCAGTTCTTC.

The rearrangement joins TRBV6-1 to TRBJ2-2; possibly TRBD2 for D (6 bases). V was cut by 7 bases and J by 0 bases, with 9 bases left in between. CDR1 MNHNS and CDR2 SASEGT come from the germline V gene. This CDR3 region has 14 residues. CDR3: CASIRGTNTGELFF. The CDR3 DNA sequence: TGTGCCAGCATCCGGGGGACGAACACCGGGGAGCTGTTTTTT.

V gene TRBV19 combines with J gene TRBJ2-1, with 10 nucleotides matching TRBD2. This CDR3 spans 15 amino acids. Germline V lookup: CDR1 LNHDA, CDR2 SQIVND (reference sequence). The ends lost 3 bases at V and 6 bases at J; junction bases unmatched: 5. Here the CDR3 DNA reads TGTGCCAGTAGTATCCCTAGCGGGGGCCTCAATGAGCAGTTCTTC. This encodes CASSIPSGGLNEQFF.

A few counts support this clonotype. V is TRBV7-2 and J is TRBJ1-1, with unresolved D. V was pared by 4 bases and J by 1 base, with 16 bases between. The germline gives CDR1 SGHTA, CDR2 FQGNSA. The CDR3 covers 16 residues. CDR3 DNA sequence: TGTGCCAGCAGCTCATATTGGGCAGTAACGAACACTGAAGCTTTCTTT. Amino acid sequence: CASSSYWAVTNTEAFF.

This clonotype was recorded once. The chain carries TRBV6-2 or TRBV6-3 and TRBJ2-6; TRBD1 aligns across 10 bases. CDR1 is MNHEY and CDR2 is SVGEGT in the germline V gene. This CDR3 comprises 17 residues. The trim removed 6 bases at V and 0 bases at J, leaving 5 bases unmatched. The CDR3 region is CASSLWTGGSGANVLTF. CDR3 bases: TGTGCCAGCAGCCTCTGGACAGGGGGCTCTGGGGCCAACGTCCTGACTTTC.

This chain links TRBV2 with TRBJ2-3; 7 bases line up with TRBD1. In germline, CDR1 is SNHLY, CDR2 FYNNEI. The length of the CDR3 is 14 residues. After removal of 6 bases from V and 2 bases from J, the junction contained 5 bases not matched to a gene. The DNA for the CDR3 is TGTGCCAGCAGGGGGACAGTAACCACAGATACGCAGTATTTT. Amino acids: CASRGTVTTDTQYF.

This clonotype was found a few times. The rearrangement uses TRBV7-9 and TRBJ2-7; 12 positions agree with TRBD1. This CDR3 contains 15 residues. V shed 5 bases, J shed 6 bases, and the junction held 8 bases outside the gene matches. The germline V gene encodes CDR1 SEHNR and CDR2 FQNEAQ (reference sequence). The CDR3 here is CASSTNRDRGPEQYV. Written as DNA, the CDR3 is TGTGCCAGCAGCACAAACCGGGACAGGGGGCCCGAGCAGTACGTC.

This clonotype has more than one count but fewer than ten. V gene TRBV6-1 combines with J gene TRBJ2-7, with D possibly matching TRBD2 (6 bases). CDR1 and CDR2 from the germline V gene are MNHNS and SASEGT. The CDR3 has 13 residues. V lost 5 bases to trimming and J lost 6 bases, with 14 bases between them. The CDR3 here is CASSSLIGGEQYV. The DNA for the CDR3 is TGTGCCAGCAGTTCCCTCATCGGGGGCGAGCAGTACGTC.

J is TRBJ2-3 and V is TRBV20-1, with a possible D match to TRBD2 (6 bases). V lost 5 bases to trimming and J lost 4 bases, with 19 bases between them. The CDR3 runs to 15 residues. In germline, CDR1 is DFQATT, CDR2 SNEGSKA (reference sequence). Here the CDR3 reads CSAAVEGGRADTQYF. CDR3 nucleotide sequence: TGCAGTGCTGCGGTGGAGGGCGGGCGCGCAGATACGCAGTATTTT.

This clonotype has just one count. This chain links TRBV11-3 with TRBJ1-6; no reliable D call. Germline-derived CDR1 and CDR2 are SGHNT and YENEEA. The V gene lost 1 base and the J gene lost 0 bases, with 19 bases spanning the gap. This CDR3 has 20 residues. CDR3 region: CASSLGRGWNTSSYNSPLHF. CDR3 sequence (DNA): TGTGCCAGCAGCTTAGGTCGCGGGTGGAACACGAGCTCCTATAATTCACCCCTCCACTTT.

This clonotype was observed a few times. The genes are TRBV7-2 and TRBJ2-1; a weak D match, TRBD2 (5 bases). The ends were cut back, 4 bases at V and 3 bases at J, with 7 bases in the middle. CDR3 length equals 13 residues. Per germline, CDR1 SGHTA and CDR2 FQGNSA. CDR3 sequence: CASSSRDYNEQFF. The CDR3 coding sequence is TGTGCCAGCAGCTCCCGGGACTACAATGAGCAGTTCTTC.

The chain recombines TRBV4-1 with TRBJ2-7; TRBD2 aligns across 7 bases. The ends lost 4 bases at V and 6 bases at J; junction bases unmatched: 9. Germline loops: CDR1 MGHRA, CDR2 YSYEKL. The CDR3 consists of 14 residues. The DNA of the CDR3 is TGCGCCAGCAGCCGAACATGGGGGGGTTTCGAGCAGTACTTC. As protein: CASSRTWGGFEQYF.

The chain joins TRBV18 to TRBJ2-1; 9 bases fit TRBD1. This CDR3 comprises 16 residues. The J segment lost 5 bases and the V segment lost 0 bases, leaving 5 bases of the junction unmatched. Looked up from germline, CDR1 is KGHSH and CDR2 is LQKENI. CDR3: CASSPPGTGSNNEQFF. The CDR3 DNA reads TGTGCCAGCTCACCACCCGGGACAGGGTCGAACAATGAGCAGTTCTTC.

This clonotype was seen only a few times. The chain uses TRBV6-1 and TRBJ2-2, with TRBD1 as a possible D gene (5 bases). The V end lost 10 bases, the J end lost 0 bases, and 15 bases lay between the germline ends. From germline, CDR1 is MNHNS and CDR2 SASEGT. CDR3 length: 15 amino acids. The CDR3 sequence: CATKRTTTNTGELFF. In nucleotides, the CDR3 is TGTGCCACTAAGAGGACAACCACGAACACCGGGGAGCTGTTTTTT.

The chain employs TRBV12-3 or TRBV12-4 and TRBJ1-3; TRBD1 is a possible D gene (5 bases). The V end lost 7 bases, the J end lost 1 base, and 11 bases lay between the germline ends. This CDR3 has 14 amino acids. The CDR3 DNA sequence: TGTGCCAGCACCGACGGGGCTTCTGGAAACACCATATATTTT. Residues: CASTDGASGNTIYF.

The chain couples TRBV5-1 to TRBJ1-1; TRBD1 might be the D (6 bases). From germline, CDR1 is SGHRS and CDR2 YFSETQ. With 2 bases removed from V and 6 bases from J, the gap between germline ends came to 17 bases. The length of the CDR3 is 15 residues. Here the CDR3 reads CASSLTGLGDPEAFF. DNA of the CDR3: TGCGCCAGCAGCTTAACAGGGCTGGGGGACCCTGAAGCTTTCTTT.

This chain links TRBV10-2 with TRBJ1-2, with TRBD1 identical over 7 bases. The germline V gene encodes CDR1 WSHSY and CDR2 SAAADI. Trimming cost V 2 bases and J 5 bases; bases outside gene matches: 5. The CDR3 covers 14 residues. The CDR3 region has the DNA TGCGCCAGCAGTGAGGACAGGGAAAATTATGGCTACACCTTC. Translated, it gives CASSEDRENYGYTF.